The subject of this entry is one TCR beta chain. What it binds is not known. This specimen comes from a study of human T cells and chemical hapten exposure. Regarding the study as a whole: Sensitizing to DPC left TCRs with a frequency above 1 in 1000 unaltered. Against controls, expanded TCRs gave rise to significantly more large CDR3 similarity clusters.

Time point in this sample: patch test 1, 2 weeks after DPC sensitization. Treatment reported: therapeutic diphenylcyclopropenone sensitization with weekly scalp DPC. The germline V and J ends were trimmed by 5 bases and 6 bases, with 17 bases remaining between them. CDR3 length: 14 amino acids. Germline V lookup: CDR1 SGHAT, CDR2 FQNNGV. Original processing methods: Sample TCR totals centred on a median of about 92,000, ranging roughly 20,000 to 690,600. MiXCR was run by TCRdb on the RACE reads, yielding one entry per CDR3 protein. These V and J calls originate from TCRdb's pipeline instead of the authors' own analysis. The repertoire consists of approximately 100,000 distinct CDR3 sequences, with 11% occurring once and the leading ten covering roughly 3.5%.

Sample: whole blood, taken in connection with sensitization to the hapten diphenylcyclopropenone (DPC). The chain combines TRBV11-2 with TRBJ2-7; no definite D call. This TCR was recovered from a woman aged 40 to 50 with alopecia areata. Some clones in this sample may be carry-over from other donors' samples. The CDR3 bases are TGTGCCAGCAGCCAACTTGGGGAAGTTTCCGAGCAGTACTTC. This translates into CASSQLGEVSEQYF.